The rows below give T cell receptor beta chains drawn from one sample of a study of identical twins. TCRdb analysed the 5' RACE reads with MiXCR anew, one entry per CDR3 protein. The sample lists around 490,000 distinct CDR3 sequences, 15% seen once, with 0.35% to 0.45% in the top ten. This same sample was also taken into another study, of yellow fever vaccine responses in identical twins.

The specimen sequenced was CD4+ T cells sorted from blood. Source of these receptors: a woman between 18 and 30 years old in good health. CDR3s include the opening cysteine and the closing phenylalanine or tryptophan. D genes are given only for firm matches. The size entry is marked missing in some rows and otherwise reads once, few, many or a size class.

d_call: TRBD1; clone_size: NA; v_call: TRBV2; j_call: TRBJ2-1; cdr3_aa: CASSDNRTPTGGEQFF; cdr3_nt: TGTGCCAGCAGTGATAACCGGACCCCAACAGGGGGTGAGCAGTTCTTC
d_call: NA; clone_size: NA; v_call: TRBV20-1; j_call: TRBJ2-1; cdr3_aa: CSAITTSGRYNEQFF; cdr3_nt: TGCAGTGCCATTACGACTAGTGGCCGATACAATGAGCAGTTCTTC
d_call: NA; clone_size: NA; v_call: TRBV6-2/TRBV6-3; j_call: TRBJ2-2; cdr3_aa: CASSERTGELFF; cdr3_nt: TGTGCCAGCAGTGAGAGGACCGGGGAGCTGTTTTTT
d_call: TRBD2; clone_size: NA; v_call: TRBV4-1; j_call: TRBJ2-1; cdr3_aa: CASSQGPSGGIPSSYNEQFF; cdr3_nt: TGCGCCAGCAGCCAAGGCCCTAGCGGAGGGATTCCTAGCTCCTACAATGAGCAGTTCTTC
d_call: TRBD1; clone_size: NA; v_call: TRBV20-1; j_call: TRBJ1-2; cdr3_aa: CSAPGTGKDWGGYTF; cdr3_nt: TGCAGTGCTCCCGGGACAGGGAAGGATTGGGGCGGCTACACCTTC
d_call: NA; clone_size: NA; v_call: TRBV28; j_call: TRBJ1-3; cdr3_aa: CASTGGLSSGNTIYF; cdr3_nt: TGTGCCAGCACGGGGGGACTCTCCTCTGGAAACACCATATATTTT
d_call: NA; clone_size: few; v_call: TRBV5-6; j_call: TRBJ2-5; cdr3_aa: CASSLPPGGTQYF; cdr3_nt: TGTGCCAGCAGCTTACCGCCCGGGGGGACCCAGTACTTC
d_call: NA; clone_size: NA; v_call: TRBV2; j_call: TRBJ1-2; cdr3_aa: CASSTPTDFYGYTF; cdr3_nt: TGTGCCAGCAGTACACCGACTGACTTCTATGGCTACACCTTC
d_call: NA; clone_size: NA; v_call: TRBV4-2; j_call: TRBJ2-2; cdr3_aa: CASSEGAAWSTGELFF; cdr3_nt: TGTGCCAGCAGCGAAGGGGCAGCTTGGAGTACCGGGGAGCTGTTTTTT
d_call: NA; clone_size: NA; v_call: TRBV5-1; j_call: TRBJ2-1; cdr3_aa: CASSLEGQGPNEQFF; cdr3_nt: TGCGCCAGCAGCTTGGAAGGTCAGGGTCCTAATGAGCAGTTCTTC
d_call: TRBD2; clone_size: many; v_call: TRBV5-1; j_call: TRBJ2-7; cdr3_aa: CASSLGLAGEQYF; cdr3_nt: TGCGCCAGCAGCTTAGGACTAGCTGGGGAGCAGTACTTC
d_call: NA; clone_size: NA; v_call: TRBV28; j_call: TRBJ2-2; cdr3_aa: CASSLARMNTGELFF; cdr3_nt: TGTGCCAGCAGTTTGGCCAGGATGAACACCGGGGAGCTGTTTTTT
d_call: TRBD1; clone_size: NA; v_call: TRBV12-3/TRBV12-4; j_call: TRBJ1-5; cdr3_aa: CARHQTGQGSNQPQHF; cdr3_nt: TGTGCCAGGCACCAGACCGGACAGGGAAGTAATCAGCCCCAGCATTTT
d_call: NA; clone_size: NA; v_call: TRBV25-1; j_call: TRBJ2-1; cdr3_aa: CASSISPAPGGDEQFF; cdr3_nt: TGTGCCAGCAGTATCTCTCCGGCCCCTGGCGGCGATGAGCAGTTCTTC
d_call: NA; clone_size: NA; v_call: TRBV5-1; j_call: TRBJ2-3; cdr3_aa: CASSLEWNTDTQYF; cdr3_nt: TGCGCCAGCAGCTTGGAATGGAACACAGATACGCAGTATTTT